This TCR beta chain was found in a study (dated by TCRdb to the mid-2010s). Libraries were constructed by RT-PCR. Data came from an Illumina MiSeq. TCRdb redid the processing of the public reads, applying fastp at Q25 and MiXCR, and retained in-frame beta chains. Entries that share a CDR3 protein sequence are merged under the most common genes and DNA. A total of fewer than 800,000 distinct CDR3 sequences appear in this sample, 14% of them only once. Of the sample, just over 3.5% is held by the ten largest clones. V drops 0 bases and J drops 7 bases, leaving 8 bases in between. The CDR3 runs 13 residues from the cysteine to the phenylalanine. Kept here is only the CDR3 DNA, which spans 39 bases and is read in frame from base 1. Taken from the germline V gene, the CDR1 and CDR2 loops are SGDLS and YYNGEE. Points on this clonotype: Which antigen it targets is not known. The record has no base qualities; no much larger clone is one base away.

The sequence derives from a female donor in good health, serving as a healthy control. Recombination connected TRBV9 to TRBJ2-1, with no confident D gene call. What was sequenced was memory CD4+ T cells from blood. The nucleotide sequence reads TGTGCCAGCAGCGTAGCTGGGCAAAATGAGCAGTTCTTC. Translated, this gives CASSVAGQNEQFF.